The 14 T cell receptor beta chains listed next were all sequenced from one sample in a study of CD8+ T cells in alopecia areata. After isolation, RNA underwent reverse transcription to generate cDNA as the sequencing template. The method was immunoSEQ multiplex PCR; TCRdb's version includes in-frame clones alone and lacks a portion of them. This sample has over 95,000 clones; roughly two fifths occur once, and the top ten carry about 1.5%. Sequenced: CD4+ T cells sorted from blood. All receptors come from a human donor with alopecia areata.

The rearrangement uses TRBV6-1 and TRBJ1-2, with 10 nucleotides matching TRBD1. Germline V gives CDR1 MNHNS, CDR2 SASEGT. V dropped 10 bases and J dropped 7; count of bases not matched to a gene: 15. This CDR3 region has 15 residues. In DNA, the CDR3 is TGTGCCACCCTTCTGAACCCGGGACAGGGGTCTGGCTACACCTTC. Protein sequence: CATLLNPGQGSGYTF.

The rearrangement joins TRBV6-5 to TRBJ1-1, with D possibly TRBD1 on 5 matching bases. The V gene lost 2 bases and the J gene lost 1 base, with 11 bases spanning the gap. The CDR3 sequence is 15 residues long. Germline CDR1 is MNHEY and CDR2 is SVGAGI. CDR3 loop: CASSYDRGTNTEAFF. DNA for the CDR3: TGTGCCAGCAGTTACGATCGGGGGACGAACACTGAAGCTTTCTTT.

This clone was picked up a small number of times. J is TRBJ2-3 and V is TRBV7-2, with D possibly being TRBD2 (7 bases). CDR3 length: 13 residues. V was shortened by 4 bases and J by 15 bases, with 20 bases between the two germline ends. Per germline, CDR1 SGHTA and CDR2 FQGNSA. In nucleotides, the CDR3 is TGTGCCAGCAGCTCAGTGGGGGGGCGCAGCCGATATTTT. As protein: CASSSVGGRSRYF. Full variable domain (rest looked up from reference TRBV7-2 and TRBJ2-3): GAGVSQSPSNKVTEKGKDVELRCDPISGHTALYWYRQSLGQGLEFLIYFQGNSAPDKSGLPSDRFSAERTGGSVSTLTIQRTQQEDSAVYLCASSSVGGRSRYFGPGTRLTVL.

The chain uses TRBV6-1 and TRBJ2-3; no clear D. Germline CDR1 and CDR2: MNHNS and SASEGT. Trimming took 7 bases from V and 0 from J, leaving 11 bases between them. The CDR3 runs to 14 residues. CDR3 coding DNA: TGTGCCAGCAAACGACTGGGAAGCACAGATACGCAGTATTTT. Its protein product is CASKRLGSTDTQYF.

Concerning this clone: Other DNA sequences in the sample encode the same CDR3. The chain combines TRBV5-6 with TRBJ2-3; D gene unclear. The V gene lost 2 bases and the J gene lost 3 bases, with 7 bases spanning the gap. Germline CDR1 and CDR2: SGHDT and YYEEEE. CDR3 size: 13 residues. CDR3 protein: CASSFSGTDTQYF. Written as DNA, the CDR3 is TGTGCCAGCAGCTTCTCAGGAACAGATACGCAGTATTTT.

J is TRBJ1-2 and V is TRBV27, with a weak D call TRBD1 (5 bases). The germline CDR1 and CDR2 sequences are MNHEY and SMNVEV (reference sequence). This CDR3 region has 14 residues. V was shortened by 3 bases and J by 4 bases, with 12 bases between the two germline ends. Here the CDR3 reads CASSFAREGYGYTF. DNA of the CDR3: TGTGCCAGCAGTTTCGCCAGGGAAGGCTATGGCTACACCTTC.

The rearrangement joins TRBV6-6 to TRBJ1-1; 9 bases are a match to TRBD1. The CDR3 is 15 amino acids. The V gene's germline CDR1 is MNHNY and CDR2 SVGAGI (reference sequence). The V gene end was trimmed by 5 bases and the J gene end by 0 bases; junction bases not matched to a gene: 4. CDR3 sequence: CASSPDRGMNTEAFF. CDR3 bases: TGTGCCAGCAGTCCGGACAGGGGAATGAACACTGAAGCTTTCTTT.

This rearrangement joins TRBV7-9 to TRBJ2-3; no reliable D call. CDR3 length: 13 residues. V lost 3 bases and J lost 1, with 5 bases in between. Germline lookup yields CDR1 SEHNR and CDR2 FQNEAQ (reference sequence). The CDR3 protein is CASSFRGTDTQYF. CDR3 in DNA: TGTGCCAGCAGCTTTCGGGGCACAGATACGCAGTATTTT.

This chain links TRBV4-2 with TRBJ2-7; D is undetermined. CDR1 LGHNA and CDR2 YNFKEQ come from the germline V gene. CDR3 length: 14 amino acids. V was trimmed by 5 bases and J by 5 bases, leaving 16 bases between them. CDR3 in amino acids: CASSDRVDPHEQYF. DNA of the CDR3: TGTGCCAGCAGCGATCGGGTTGATCCCCACGAGCAGTACTTC.

This clone was observed a handful of times. The rearrangement joins TRBV13 to TRBJ2-1, with 10 positions matching TRBD2. V lost 5 bases, J lost 6 bases, and 10 bases stayed unmatched. This CDR3 has 16 amino acids. Germline-derived CDR1 and CDR2 are PRHDT and FYEKMQ (reference sequence). CDR3 nucleotides: TGTGCCAGCAGCGGAGGGGGGCTAGCGGGAGTCAATGAGCAGTTCTTC. This sequence encodes CASSGGGLAGVNEQFF.

The table lists this clone with a few counts. The V and J genes are TRBV5-1 and TRBJ2-3; 8 bases are a match to TRBD2. The CDR3 spans 15 residues. Trimming removed 3 bases from V and 0 bases from J; junction bases left unmatched: 3. CDR1 is SGHRS, CDR2 YFSETQ, per germline. The chain's CDR3 is CASSSSGPSTDTQYF. DNA of the CDR3: TGCGCCAGCAGCTCTAGCGGGCCCAGCACAGATACGCAGTATTTT.

The rearrangement joins TRBV2 to TRBJ2-7; possible D gene TRBD1, 5 bases. The CDR3 consists of 15 residues. V was shortened by 7 bases and J by 2 bases, with 18 bases between the two germline ends. Germline loops: CDR1 SNHLY, CDR2 FYNNEI. CDR3 region: CASTPTPLRAYEQYF. CDR3 DNA: TGTGCCAGCACCCCGACACCCCTCAGGGCCTACGAGCAGTACTTC.

The gene calls are TRBV5-6 and TRBJ1-4; D might be TRBD1 (5 bases). There are 15 residues in the CDR3. The V end was cut by 4 bases, the J end by 3 bases, with 13 bases between. In germline, CDR1 is SGHDT, CDR2 YYEEEE. CDR3 protein: CASSQPGRPNEKLFF. The DNA of the CDR3 is TGTGCCAGCAGCCAACCGGGACGGCCTAATGAAAAACTGTTTTTT.

This clone is a singleton in its sample. The chain uses TRBV30 and TRBJ1-2; TRBD1 might be the D (6 bases). The CDR3 is 13 amino acids. Germline CDR1 and CDR2: GTSNPN and SVGIG (reference sequence). V lost 3 bases and J 1 base, leaving 9 bases between the germline ends. CDR3 sequence reads: CAWRQGLNYGYTF. CDR3 nucleotide sequence: TGTGCCTGGAGACAGGGACTTAACTATGGCTACACCTTC.